This passage covers 10 T cell receptor beta chains from one sample sequenced in a study of T cell responses to AZD1222 COVID-19 vaccine (TCRdb year 2021). Reading the label with the study, this specimen's time point is: baseline before first vaccination. Library construction relied on the immunoSEQ multiplex PCR assay. Drawn from immuneACCESS, this table holds only the in-frame rearrangements with V and J called that TCRdb kept. Clones are partly lost; checked studies trace under half to an unresolved V gene and leave the rest unexplained. Counted in this sample were approximately 100,000 clones; over 90% of them appeared once. The ten largest clones add up to 4% to 5.5% of the sample. Sequenced here: peripheral blood, sampled on day 0 of AZD1222 vaccination. The receptors were gathered from an adult in good health.

The chain recombines TRBV27 with TRBJ2-5; TRBD2 might be the D (5 bases). Germline values: CDR1 MNHEY, CDR2 SMNVEV (reference sequence). V lost 6 bases to trimming and J lost 8 bases, with 13 bases between them. CDR3 length: 12 amino acids. The CDR3 spells CASSSGLSTQYF. For the CDR3, the DNA is TGTGCCAGCAGCTCCGGACTGTCAACCCAGTACTTC.

V and J are TRBV3-1 (or the pseudogene TRBV3-2) and TRBJ1-5; maybe TRBD1 (5 bases). CDR3 length: 17 amino acids. The V gene lost 0 bases and the J gene lost 0 bases, with 12 bases spanning the gap. Germline V gene lookup returns CDR1 LGHDT and CDR2 YNNKEL (reference sequence). The CDR3 sequence is CASSQDPGEYSNQPQHF. In nucleotides, the CDR3 is TGTGCCAGCAGCCAAGACCCGGGGGAATATAGCAATCAGCCCCAGCATTTT.

The CDR3 sequence: CASSRDRGRNEQFF. The DNA of the CDR3 is TGTGCCAGCAGCCGGGACAGGGGGCGCAATGAGCAGTTCTTC. The genes are TRBV11-2 and TRBJ2-1; the match to TRBD1 covers 12 bases. CDR1 is SGHAT, CDR2 FQNNGV, per germline. The length of the CDR3 is 14 residues. The V segment lost 5 bases and the J segment 6 bases; nucleotides outside the gene matches: 2.

On this clone: This sample includes further DNA sequences coding for the same CDR3. The chain uses TRBV7-9 and TRBJ2-7; unclear D gene. In germline, CDR1 is SEHNR, CDR2 FQNEAQ (reference sequence). Trimming pared 3 bases from V and 2 bases from J, leaving 5 bases between. The CDR3 totals 12 residues. The CDR3 DNA reads TGTGCCAGCAGCTTGAGGCCCTACGAGCAGTACTTC. Translated: CASSLRPYEQYF.

This clone was seen just once. An end of the junction differs from the germline gene, which may be a read error. V gene TRBV7-9 combines with J gene TRBJ1-1; no firm D call. CDR1 SEHNR and CDR2 FQNEAQ come from the germline V gene (reference sequence). The CDR3 is made up of 13 amino acids. As DNA, the CDR3 is TGTGCCAGCAGATTAGAGGGAGAAACTGAAGCTTTCTTT. It specifies CASRLEGETEAFF.

This chain uses TRBV5-1 with TRBJ2-1; possible D gene TRBD1, 6 bases. The CDR3 is 16 amino acids. Between the trimmed V and J ends, which lost 0 bases and 5 bases, there was a span of 15 bases. Per the germline V gene, CDR1 is SGHRS and CDR2 is YFSETQ. CDR3 bases: TGCGCCAGCAGCTTGGCCTTTCGGCAGGGGAACAATGAGCAGTTCTTC. It is translated as CASSLAFRQGNNEQFF.

This clone has just one count. This rearrangement joins TRBV11-2 to TRBJ2-3; 8 bases agree with TRBD2. The CDR3 length is 16 residues. V dropped 4 bases and J dropped 2; count of bases not matched to a gene: 8. The germline CDR1 and CDR2 sequences are SGHAT and FQNNGV. CDR3 nucleotide sequence: TGTGCCAGCAGCTCGCGGGAGGCCCGAAACACAGATACGCAGTATTTT. Its translation is CASSSREARNTDTQYF. The entire variable domain, with the rest obtained from reference TRBV11-2 and TRBJ2-3, is as follows: EAGVAQSPRYKIIEKRQSVAFWCNPISGHATLYWYQQILGQGPKLLIQFQNNGVVDDSQLPKDRFSAERLKGVDSTLKIQPAKLEDSAVYLCASSSREARNTDTQYFGPGTRLTVL.

The chain is built from TRBV28 and TRBJ2-2; 9 nucleotides match TRBD2. Looked up from germline, CDR1 is MDHEN and CDR2 is SYDVKM. The CDR3 runs to 18 residues. The junction had 13 bases not matched to a gene; V was cut back by 3 bases and J by 5 bases. The CDR3 region is CASSFRPSGTSRTGELFF. The CDR3 DNA reads as TGTGCCAGCAGTTTCCGCCCTAGCGGGACCTCGAGAACCGGGGAGCTGTTTTTT.

The V and J genes are TRBV7-6 and TRBJ2-1; D is ambiguous. Germline loops: CDR1 SGHVS, CDR2 FNYEAQ. Between the trimmed V and J ends, which lost 4 bases and 0 bases, there was a span of 10 bases. The CDR3 loop spans 15 amino acids. CDR3 in DNA: TGTGCCAGCAGCTCCCGTCTAAGCTCCTACAATGAGCAGTTCTTC. Residues: CASSSRLSSYNEQFF.

The chain is built from TRBV12-3 or TRBV12-4 and TRBJ1-2, with 8 bases that match TRBD1. V was clipped by 4 bases and J by 7 bases; unmatched bases: 2. The length of the CDR3 is 12 residues. The CDR3 loop is CASSSDRAGYTF. The CDR3 region has the DNA TGTGCCAGCAGTTCGGACAGGGCTGGCTACACCTTC.